This T cell receptor (beta chain) derives from a study of blood T cell repertoires in COVID-19. For the study at large: Samples taken during acute and convalescent COVID-19 were collected in the United States, Italy and Spain.

CDR1 is SGHAT and CDR2 is FQNNGV in the germline V gene. Trimming took off 1 base at V and 4 bases at J, with 4 bases between the two ends. The CDR3 has 12 residues. Per the original data handling: Amplifying reference gene primers gave estimates of nucleated cell counts. Only in-frame clones appear in the TCRdb table, and some are missing; sequencing was by immunoSEQ multiplex PCR. The V and J calls and the clone size are those of that table, but D and trimming were determined from the DNA. Of almost 500,000 clones listed, roughly nine tenths are singletons. Categorization into cohorts depended on clinical history that participants reported.

The chain has TRBV11-2 and TRBJ1-2; D not resolved. Input material: PBMCs or T cells enriched from blood (not recorded which). The receptor was isolated from a woman in her fifties or sixties who had recovered from COVID-19. DNA of the CDR3: TGTGCCAGCAGCTTAGGCAGCTATGGCTACACCTTC. Translated: CASSLGSYGYTF.